What follows is one T cell receptor beta chain and its context. This clonotype showed up just a few times. It has no known antigen specificity. No qualities accompany the bases; no much larger clone lies one base away. These data come from a study of blood T cells in healthy people across ages (dated by TCRdb to 2015 to 2017). General notes on the study: In model experiments, roughly one uniquely barcoded TCR beta cDNA molecule per two T cells was captured by template switching. The donors were split into four age groups: young (average 16 years), middle-aged (around 37), aged (approximately 59) and long-lived (82). Age-related changes in TCR beta repertoire diversity were measured in the study by deep sequencing normalized with unique cDNA molecular identifiers. To avoid experimental bias, donors of different ages were distributed randomly across sequencing lanes. For two donors (one aged 18 to 30 and one aged 80 or older), the study analyzed two additional independent replicas of 1 million unique cDNA reads from the same blood draw. Broad study findings and their caveats: Compared with the aged group, the long-lived group had more naive CD4+ T cells, fewer expanded clones and increased TCR diversity, suggesting age selection. As age increased, observed TCR beta diversity per million T cells dropped in a roughly linear way, and a significant reduction was already evident by age approximately 40. Estimates of total diversity based on one million sequenced T cells were regarded as lower bounds and as underestimates. Because profiling used bulk unsorted PBMCs, naive and antigen-experienced compartments could not be compared conclusively. Observed TCR beta diversity correlated strongly with the percentage of naive T cells measured by flow cytometry. Because the CMV infection status of the donors was unknown, age-related changes in expanded clonotypes may potentially have been confounded.

The donors were under 40 Caucasian individuals from Russia, aged roughly 6 to 90 years, who were systemically healthy. Each donor gave ten milliliters of peripheral blood, drawn into EDTA-treated Vacutainer tubes. PBMCs were isolated by Ficoll-Paque density-gradient centrifugation, with at least 6 million obtained per sample. Trizol reagent was used to extract total RNA from PBMCs, with at least 5.5 micrograms per sample. The percentages of naive CD45RAhigh/CD27high T cells were determined by flow cytometry on a PBMC aliquot from every donor. From a lookup of the germline V gene (reference sequence), CDR1 and CDR2 are DFQATT and SNEGSKA. From its cysteine to its phenylalanine, the CDR3 spans 14 amino acids. The retained sequence is limited to the CDR3, 42 bases, with the frame set at the first base. V and J are truncated by 0 bases and 4 bases respectively, leaving an intervening sequence of 11 bases.

The library was generated by 5' RACE. Instrument used: Illumina HiSeq 2500. A second roughly 6 to 11 cycle PCR used a sample-barcoded 5' primer and a J-beta primer mix. A template-switch 5' adaptor carrying 12 random nucleotides introduced a unique molecular identifier onto each TCR beta cDNA molecule. At least 2.5 million CDR3-containing paired-end reads were obtained from each sample. All of the RNA was converted into first-strand cDNA using the Mint cDNA synthesis kit, with a TRBC-specific oligonucleotide serving as the primer. After uracil-DNA glycosylase treatment, a first 18-cycle PCR used universal primers M1SS and BC2_uni_R on all cDNA. Per the authors' processing: Normalization of each sample was performed by random selection of 1 million high-quality reads, each carrying a distinct molecular identifier. Reads with shared molecular identifiers were discarded instead of being binned into consensus sequences. MiTCR, run with a Q25 quality threshold and the strictest error-elimination algorithm, handled CDR3 identification, clonotype clustering and error correction. A nonparametric unseen species model with Euler transformation was used to estimate lower-bound total TCR beta diversity. TCRdb itself trimmed the public reads at Q25 with fastp, ran MiXCR and retained productive beta chains. Entries that share a CDR3 protein sequence are merged under the most common genes and DNA. What appears here as the V and J calls and clone size reflects TCRdb's work, not the paper's. The sample table contains 790,000 or so distinct CDR3 sequences; only one count was recorded for around three fifths of them. Of the sample, 20% to 30% falls within the top ten clones.

Input material: blood. The sequence links TRBV20-1 to TRBJ2-3; TRBD1 is a possible D gene, resting on 5 matching bases. The receptor's source is a middle-aged man in good health. The nucleotide sequence is given as TGCAGTGCTAGAGATTGGCAGGGCCCAGATACGCAGTATTTT. Its translation reads: CSARDWQGPDTQYF.